This T cell receptor beta chain was recovered during a study of blood T cell repertoires in COVID-19 (dated by TCRdb to the early 2020s). For the study in its entirety: Samples covering the acute and convalescent phases of COVID-19 were provided by collaborators in the United States, Italy and Spain. The samples were drawn from two sources: the first 160 participants of the ongoing ImmuneRACE study, and 1,254 subjects contributed by 6 global collaborators. The material from the prospective study consisted of cDNA or gDNA derived from T cells, B-cell-depleted T cells, or PBMCs. Deeply sampled blood TCRbeta repertoires from subjects exposed to, actively infected with, or recovered from COVID-19 were included in the dataset. HLA class I and class II types, where available, came from metadata supplied by the sample provider rather than from assay-based typing. Nearly every sample came with metadata listing a de-identified subject ID, COVID-19 status, age in years and sex. The repertoires were released in a freely available public database intended as a resource for research on the immune response to SARS-CoV-2.

Including the terminal cysteine and phenylalanine, the CDR3 comprises 15 residues. The retained sequence is limited to the CDR3, 45 bases, with the frame set at the first base. Trimming at the junction amounts to 2 bases on V and 3 bases on J, and the germline ends lie 10 bases apart. CDR1 and CDR2, looked up from the germline V gene, are KGHSH and LQKENI. Collaborating institutions collected whole blood in K2EDTA tubes following their own protocols. For TCRbeta analysis, collaborator samples were shipped as frozen whole blood, as isolated PBMCs, or as DNA extracted from either sample type. TCRbeta CDR3 regions were amplified from genomic DNA using the immunoSEQ Assay, a bias-controlled multiplex PCR. As for the original processing: The number of nucleated cells in each sample was estimated from the amplification of reference gene primers within the assay. To quantify the absolute abundance of each unique TCRbeta CDR3 rearrangement, sequence reads were collapsed and filtered. For each sample, productive Simpson clonality was calculated as the square root of Simpson's diversity index over productive rearrangements. TCRdb limited this immuneACCESS table to in-frame rearrangements with V and J called. A share of clones is missing; checked studies link under half to unresolved V genes, and the rest is unexplained. V and J calls and clone size are as listed in that table; D and trimming were resolved from the DNA. The sample table contains 470,000 or so clones; only one count was recorded for approximately 85% of them. The ten largest account for approximately 3.2% of the sample.

As for this clone: Which antigen it targets is not known. Base qualities were left out, and no much larger clone turns up one base away.

Findings and caveats that apply to the study as a whole: How much clinical and demographic metadata was included differed by source and by participant, and the metadata was provided uncurated.

The specimen sequenced was peripheral blood. Recombination joined TRBV18 with TRBJ1-4; TRBD1 might be the D gene, on 5 matching bases. This sequence originates from a human donor in a cohort sampled during active COVID-19. CDR3 sequence: CASSPGRGANEKLFF. The DNA sequence reads TGTGCCAGCTCACCAGGGCGGGGCGCTAATGAAAAACTGTTTTTT.